The rows below give T cell receptor beta chains drawn from one sample of a study of shared T cell receptors in the human thymus. Profiled with immunoSEQ multiplex PCR; TCRdb holds only in-frame clones, not every one. The table has hundreds of thousands of clones, roughly 90% seen once. The same data also contributed to another study, on human thymus T cells.

Sequences were obtained from thymocytes. Receptors were obtained from a boy less than two years old with a congenital heart defect. The CDR3 runs from the conserved cysteine through the conserved F or W. A D gene is named only where the DNA matches it firmly. Not every row has a clone size; where given, it reads once, few, many or a size class.

V	D	size	J	DNA	CDR3
TRBV25-1	NA	NA	TRBJ2-1	TGTGCCAGCAGTGAATATGGAGGTAACACTGAGCAGTTCTTC	CASSEYGGNTEQFF
TRBV7-2	NA	NA	TRBJ2-7	TGTGCCAGCAGCTTAATTTGGTTTGGCCAAAACTACGAGCAGTACTTC	CASSLIWFGQNYEQYF
TRBV16	NA	NA	TRBJ1-2	TGTGCCAGCAGCCAATTGGCGCGCAGGGAGGACTATGGCTACACCTTC	CASSQLARREDYGYTF
TRBV27	NA	once	TRBJ1-5	TGTGCCAGCAGCCCCGGGGGGGCGTCAGGCAATCAGCCCCAGCATTTT	CASSPGGASGNQPQHF
TRBV21-1	NA	once	TRBJ2-1	TGTGCCAGCAGCAAAACCGTAGCGGGAGGGCCAGAAAATGAGCAGTTCTTC	CASSKTVAGGPENEQFF
TRBV7-9	TRBD2	NA	TRBJ2-7	TGTGCCAGCAGCGCAGGGAGGGGTATGTACGAGCAGTACTTC	CASSAGRGMYEQYF
TRBV18	TRBD2	NA	TRBJ2-7	TGTGCCAGCTCACCACCCCCTGCCGGCCCAGCGGGAGAGCAGTACTTC	CASSPPPAGPAGEQYF
TRBV10-1	TRBD1	NA	TRBJ1-2	TGCGCCAGTGGGACAGGAGGTGGCTACACCTTC	CASGTGGGYTF
TRBV30	NA	NA	TRBJ2-4	TGTGCCTGGAGTGAGGGGGGGGGAGGCGTAGTCAAAAACATTCAGTACTTC	CAWSEGGGGVVKNIQYF
TRBV7-9	TRBD1	NA	TRBJ1-1	TGTGCCAGCAGCCCCTCAAGGCCCCTGACAGGGGGATATAACACTGAAGCTTTCTTT	CASSPSRPLTGGYNTEAFF
TRBV14	NA	NA	TRBJ2-7	TGTGCCAGCAGCCAAAAGGGCAGGGGCGAGCAGTACTTC	CASSQKGRGEQYF
TRBV19	NA	NA	TRBJ1-2	TGTGCCAGTAGTATAGGGCCCCCAGGGGCCGAGGGCTACACCTTC	CASSIGPPGAEGYTF
TRBV27	NA	NA	TRBJ2-3	TGTGCCAGCACGAGAAGGGGGACAGATACGCAGTATTTT	CASTRRGTDTQYF
TRBV5-1	TRBD1	NA	TRBJ2-5	TGCGCCAGCAGTACCCCCGACAGGGACCAAGAGACCCAGTACTTC	CASSTPDRDQETQYF
TRBV27	TRBD1	NA	TRBJ1-4	TGTGCCAGCACCTCCAACCGGGACAGTGCCTCCAAACTGTTTTTT	CASTSNRDSASKLFF
TRBV2	NA	NA	TRBJ2-7	TGTGCCAGCAGTGGGGTACAGGCGCGCTACGAGCAGTACTTC	CASSGVQARYEQYF
TRBV11-2	TRBD2	NA	TRBJ2-7	TGTGCCAGCAGCTTCGGACTAGCGGGATCCTACGAGCAGTACTTC	CASSFGLAGSYEQYF
TRBV11-2	TRBD1	NA	TRBJ1-2	TGTGCCAGCAGCGCCGCCAAGGGGGCGCGGGGCTACACCTTC	CASSAAKGARGYTF
TRBV23-1	NA	NA	TRBJ1-5	TGCGCCAGCAGTCAGTACAGGGAGTGCTTT	CASSQYRECF
TRBV11-2	TRBD1	NA	TRBJ2-7	TGTGCCAGCAGCCACGGGCAGGGGGTCTCCTACGAGCAGTACTTC	CASSHGQGVSYEQYF
TRBV2	NA	NA	TRBJ2-1	TGTGCCAGCAGTGAGAAAGCAGGGATGTACAATGAGCAGTTCTTC	CASSEKAGMYNEQFF
TRBV16	NA	NA	TRBJ1-2	TGCGCCAGCAGCCAATCCTGGCGGGAAGACCTCTATGGCTACACCTTC	CASSQSWREDLYGYTF
TRBV7-9	TRBD1	few	TRBJ2-3	TGTGCCAGCAGCTGCCGGGACAGGAGGACAGATACGCAGTATTTT	CASSCRDRRTDTQYF